The entry below gives a single TCR beta chain sequence along with its context. Libraries were prepared by immunoSEQ multiplex PCR; TCRdb keeps only in-frame clonotypes and omits some of them. Of about 220,000 clones detected, roughly 80% appear once; the ten largest clones hold roughly 5.5%. This specimen belongs to a study of blood T cell repertoires in COVID-19. Germline CDR1 is SGHAT and CDR2 is FQNNGV. CDR3 length equals 18 residues. The germline V and J ends were trimmed by 1 base and 7 bases, with 24 bases remaining between them. The chain couples TRBV11-2 to TRBJ2-3; weak D call: TRBD1 (5 bases). Sequenced: peripheral blood. The source is a woman in her 70s with COVID-19, enrolled during active disease. The CDR3 DNA sequence: TGTGCCAGCAGCTTAGCGGAGAAACAGGCCCGATTTTCGTATACGCAGTATTTT. It translates to CASSLAEKQARFSYTQYF.